The 32 T cell receptor beta chains in this list originate from one sample, sequenced in a study of T cells after yellow fever vaccination. TCRdb redid the calling of the 5' RACE reads with MiXCR, one entry per CDR3 protein. The profile covers approximately 160,000 distinct CDR3 sequences, with about a tenth appearing a single time and around 40% taken by the ten largest. The sample here was CD8+ T cells sorted from PBMCs, taken 45 days after the yellow fever booster vaccination. The receptor source for this set is a man aged 18 to 30 who received the YFV17D yellow fever vaccine.

This clonotype appeared a few times. The rearrangement joins TRBV5-6 to TRBJ2-7; 7 bases fit TRBD1. V lost 3 bases to trimming and J lost 7 bases; unmatched junction nucleotides: 7. The germline gives CDR1 SGHDT, CDR2 YYEEEE. The CDR3 covers 13 residues. CDR3 loop: CASSSDRSWEQYV. The CDR3 DNA follows: TGTGCCAGCAGCTCGGACAGGAGTTGGGAGCAGTACGTC.

This clonotype was recorded a few times. V and J are TRBV15 and TRBJ2-5; possibly TRBD2 for D (5 bases). This CDR3 region has 15 residues. V was pared by 5 bases and J by 2 bases, with 15 bases between. From germline, CDR1 is LNHNV and CDR2 YYDKDF (reference sequence). In nucleotides, the CDR3 is TGTGCCACCAGCTCTCGGGGAGCTATTCAAGAGACCCAGTACTTC. As protein: CATSSRGAIQETQYF.

The chain uses TRBV6-6 and TRBJ1-6; D not certain. CDR1 is MNHNY, CDR2 SVGAGI, per germline (reference sequence). The CDR3 loop spans 15 amino acids. V lost 2 bases, J lost 0 bases, and 5 bases lay in between. CDR3 loop: CASSYQSSYNSPLHF. DNA for the CDR3: TGTGCCAGCAGTTACCAGAGCTCCTATAATTCACCCCTCCACTTT.

This rearrangement joins TRBV13 to TRBJ1-5; D is possibly TRBD1 (5 bases). The CDR3 extends over 14 amino acids. Germline assignment: CDR1 PRHDT and CDR2 FYEKMQ (reference sequence). V lost 5 bases and J 4 bases, leaving 12 bases between the germline ends. In nucleotides, the CDR3 is TGTGCCAGCAGCCGACGGGGGGGGAATCAGCCCCAGCATTTT. Protein: CASSRRGGNQPQHF. Full variable domain (rest looked up from reference TRBV13 and TRBJ1-5): AAGVIQSPRHLIKEKRETATLKCYPIPRHDTVYWYQQGPGQDPQFLISFYEKMQSDKGSIPDRFSAQQFSDYHSELNMSSLELGDSALYFCASSRRGGNQPQHFGDGTRLSIL.

In its sample, this clonotype was seen a few times. The CDR3 coding sequence is TGCGCCAGCAGCCAAACAGGGACGACTAACTATGGCTACACCTTC. Translation: CASSQTGTTNYGYTF. The chain combines TRBV4-1 with TRBJ1-2; possibly TRBD1 for D (6 bases). The CDR3 totals 15 residues. Trimming took 2 bases from V and 0 from J, leaving 10 bases between them. Germline V CDR1 and CDR2: MGHRA, YSYEKL.

V usage is TRBV4-1 and J usage is TRBJ1-5; D perhaps matches TRBD1 (6 bases). This CDR3 spans 15 amino acids. The germline V gene encodes CDR1 MGHRA and CDR2 YSYEKL. V lost 1 base to trimming and J lost 7 bases, with 14 bases between them. CDR3 in amino acids: CASSQVFRGLQPQHF. Written as DNA, the CDR3 is TGCGCCAGCAGCCAAGTATTCCGGGGGCTCCAGCCCCAGCATTTT.

This clonotype was counted ten times or more. The rearrangement joins TRBV7-9 to TRBJ1-5; D gene uncertain. This CDR3 is 12 amino acids long. V lost 5 bases and J lost 8, with 10 bases in between. CDR1 and CDR2 (germline): SEHNR, FQNEAQ (reference sequence). CDR3 coding DNA: TGTGCCAGCAGCCCGGACGGGGAGCCCCAGCATTTT. It codes for CASSPDGEPQHF.

This clonotype was detected a few times. The chain is built from TRBV7-2 and TRBJ1-1; tentatively, D is TRBD1 (6 bases). The germline V gene encodes CDR1 SGHTA and CDR2 FQGNSA. V was clipped by 5 bases and J by 6 bases, with 13 bases between them. This CDR3 contains 13 residues. In DNA, the CDR3 is TGTGCCAGCAGCGTTACAGGGTTCGCTGAAGCTTTCTTT. Its protein product is CASSVTGFAEAFF.

The chain is built from TRBV7-9 and TRBJ1-1, with D possibly being TRBD1 (5 bases). CDR1 is SEHNR and CDR2 is FQNEAQ in the germline V gene (reference sequence). The length of the CDR3 is 13 residues. The ends were cut back, 8 bases at V and 6 bases at J, with 16 bases in the middle. This chain's CDR3 is CASGGPGKSEAFF. The CDR3 DNA follows: TGTGCCAGCGGCGGCCCAGGGAAATCTGAAGCTTTCTTT.

This clonotype was counted ten times or more. J is TRBJ2-3 and V is TRBV6-4, with 9 bases aligning to TRBD2. Germline V gene sequence: CDR1 MRHNA, CDR2 SNTAGT. The V segment lost 2 bases and the J segment 5 bases; nucleotides outside the gene matches: 5. The CDR3 length is 15 residues. CDR3 in DNA: TGTGCCAGCAGTGACGGTGCGGGGGGGCAAGATACGCAGTATTTT. Its protein is CASSDGAGGQDTQYF.

The table lists this clonotype with a few counts. V usage is TRBV6-1 and J usage is TRBJ2-3, with unresolved D. This CDR3 has 12 residues. CDR1 and CDR2 from the germline V gene are MNHNS and SASEGT. The CDR3 DNA reads as TGTGCAACCCACCTCGGGACAGATACGCAGTATTTT. Translating it yields CATHLGTDTQYF.

This clonotype was seen only a few times. The V and J genes are TRBV7-2 and TRBJ1-3; D is uncertain. This CDR3 is 14 amino acids long. Germline CDR1 reads SGHTA; CDR2 reads FQGNSA. V lost 0 bases and J 0 bases, leaving 3 bases between the germline ends. The DNA of the CDR3 is TGTGCCAGCAGCTTAGCCAGCTCTGGAAACACCATATATTTT. Translated, it gives CASSLASSGNTIYF. Variable domain in full (rest from reference TRBV7-2 and TRBJ1-3): GAGVSQSPSNKVTEKGKDVELRCDPISGHTALYWYRQSLGQGLEFLIYFQGNSAPDKSGLPSDRFSAERTGGSVSTLTIQRTQQEDSAVYLCASSLASSGNTIYFGEGSWLTVV.

The rearrangement uses TRBV7-3 and TRBJ2-1, with D possibly matching TRBD2 (5 bases). V was clipped by 4 bases and J by 6 bases, with 16 bases between them. There are 15 residues in the CDR3. Germline V CDR1 and CDR2: SGHTA, FQGTGA. CDR3 sequence reads: CASSSTAGPGNEQFF. Here the CDR3 DNA reads TGTGCCAGCAGCTCCACCGCGGGTCCCGGCAATGAGCAGTTCTTC.

The gene calls are TRBV5-1 and TRBJ2-3; D is possibly TRBD2 (7 bases). V shed 4 bases and J shed 3 bases, with 15 bases lying between them. Germline V gene lookup returns CDR1 SGHRS and CDR2 YFSETQ. This CDR3 contains 15 residues. This CDR3 is CASSLWGGQTDTQYF. DNA of the CDR3: TGCGCCAGCAGCCTCTGGGGGGGACAAACAGATACGCAGTATTTT.

This clonotype was seen ten or more times. This chain uses TRBV7-9 with TRBJ1-2; D is undetermined. The CDR3 has 13 residues. Germline loops: CDR1 SEHNR, CDR2 FQNEAQ (reference sequence). V lost 7 bases, J lost 6 bases, and 15 bases lay in between. Written as DNA, the CDR3 is TGTGCCAGCATGGGGATCGTAGCGCATGGCTACACCTTC. Residues: CASMGIVAHGYTF.

This chain links TRBV7-3 with TRBJ2-7; 8 positions agree with TRBD2. Germline V gene sequence: CDR1 SGHTA, CDR2 FQGTGA. The CDR3 sequence is 17 residues long. V dropped 1 base and J dropped 0; count of bases not matched to a gene: 8. CDR3 region: CASSLNPPGGSSYEQYF. CDR3 DNA sequence: TGTGCCAGCAGCTTAAACCCCCCGGGGGGGAGCTCCTACGAGCAGTACTTC. The full variable domain, rest sourced from reference TRBV7-3 and TRBJ2-7, is GAGVSQTPSNKVTEKGKYVELRCDPISGHTALYWYRQSLGQGPEFLIYFQGTGAADDSGLPNDRFFAVRPEGSVSTLKIQRTERGDSAVYLCASSLNPPGGSSYEQYFGPGTRLTVT.

V is TRBV4-3 and J is TRBJ2-7, with 8 bases identical to TRBD2. Germline values: CDR1 LGHNA, CDR2 YSLEER. This CDR3 is built from 17 residues. V gave up 0 bases and J gave up 9 bases; unmatched junction bases: 16. CDR3 loop: CASSQDVSSGDLRVQYF. The CDR3, as DNA: TGCGCCAGCAGCCAAGATGTGAGTAGCGGGGACTTACGAGTGCAGTACTTC.

This clonotype was seen at least ten times. The CDR3 spells CASSLGTFNTEAFF. CDR3 DNA: TGTGCCAGCAGCCTAGGGACCTTCAACACTGAAGCTTTCTTT. V usage is TRBV7-9 and J usage is TRBJ1-1, with a weak D call TRBD1 (5 bases). Germline CDR1 is SEHNR and CDR2 is FQNEAQ (reference sequence). V was pared by 5 bases and J by 2 bases, with 12 bases between. There are 14 residues in the CDR3.

The CDR3 sequence: CASSLVQVSYYNEQFF. For the CDR3, the DNA is TGCGCCAGCAGCTTGGTGCAGGTTAGCTACTACAATGAGCAGTTCTTC. The chain uses TRBV5-1 and TRBJ2-1; no firm D call. Trimming cost V 0 bases and J 3 bases, with 13 bases left between them. CDR1 SGHRS and CDR2 YFSETQ come from the germline V gene. This CDR3 comprises 16 residues. Supplemented by reference TRBV5-1 and TRBJ2-1, the full variable domain reads KAGVTQTPRYLIKTRGQQVTLSCSPISGHRSVSWYQQTPGQGLQFLFEYFSETQRNKGNFPGRFSGRQFSNSRSEMNVSTLELGDSALYLCASSLVQVSYYNEQFFGPGTRLTVL.

This clonotype has more than one count but fewer than ten. The genes are TRBV7-2 and TRBJ1-1; the match to TRBD1 covers 8 bases. This CDR3 contains 16 residues. CDR1 and CDR2 (germline): SGHTA, FQGNSA. Unmatched junction bases numbered 13, after V lost 6 bases and J lost 4 bases. This CDR3 reads CASRGDRGPRGTEAFF. The DNA for the CDR3 is TGTGCCAGCAGGGGAGACAGGGGCCCTAGGGGCACTGAAGCTTTCTTT.

This chain connects TRBV15 to TRBJ1-5, with D unclear. This CDR3 contains 13 residues. With 1 base removed from V and 4 bases from J, the gap between germline ends came to 5 bases. Germline loops: CDR1 LNHNV, CDR2 YYDKDF (reference sequence). Here the CDR3 DNA reads TGTGCCACCAGCAGAGGTGGGAATCAGCCCCAGCATTTT. This encodes CATSRGGNQPQHF.

This clonotype appeared many times. The chain has TRBV4-1 and TRBJ2-3; 11 positions match TRBD2. With V trimmed by 4 bases and J by 6 bases, 6 bases remained unmatched. The V gene's germline CDR1 is MGHRA and CDR2 YSYEKL. The CDR3 is made up of 15 amino acids. CDR3 nucleotide sequence: TGCGCCAGCAGCCGCGGGACTAGCGGTGGGGATACGCAGTATTTT. It codes for CASSRGTSGGDTQYF.

The chain recombines TRBV14 with TRBJ1-2, with D possibly matching TRBD1 (6 bases). The length of the CDR3 is 14 residues. The V end was cut by 0 bases, the J end by 7 bases, with 12 bases between. Germline V gene data show CDR1 as SGHDN and CDR2 as FVKESK. CDR3 nucleotide sequence: TGTGCCAGCAGCCAAGACAGGGGAGGTAGTGGCTACACCTTC. Protein sequence: CASSQDRGGSGYTF.

This clonotype showed up many times. The chain uses TRBV4-2 and TRBJ2-7; tentatively, D is TRBD2 (6 bases). This CDR3 comprises 13 residues. The germline V gene encodes CDR1 LGHNA and CDR2 YNFKEQ. With 0 bases removed from V and 4 bases from J, the gap between germline ends came to 7 bases. Here the CDR3 reads CASSQEGGYEQYV. DNA for the CDR3: TGTGCCAGCAGCCAAGAGGGGGGTTACGAGCAGTACGTC.

The sample holds a few counts of this clonotype. The gene calls are TRBV7-8 and TRBJ1-6, with a tentative D call TRBD1 (5 bases). CDR1 is SGHVS, CDR2 FQNEAQ, per germline. V was pared by 5 bases and J by 3 bases, with 14 bases between. The CDR3 has 16 residues. The CDR3 bases are TGTGCCAGCAGCCCCCGGGCAGGGCTCTATAATTCACCCCTCCACTTT. Translating it yields CASSPRAGLYNSPLHF.

This rearrangement joins TRBV4-3 to TRBJ2-3; D unresolved. Germline V gene data show CDR1 as LGHNA and CDR2 as YSLEER. The CDR3 covers 15 residues. Trimming pared 0 bases from V and 3 bases from J, leaving 10 bases between. This CDR3 reads CASSQEVGWTDTQYF. Written as DNA, the CDR3 is TGCGCCAGCAGCCAAGAGGTCGGCTGGACAGATACGCAGTATTTT.

This clonotype appeared a few times. The chain joins TRBV4-2 to TRBJ2-4; D remains ambiguous. Germline V lookup: CDR1 LGHNA, CDR2 YNFKEQ. The CDR3 is 17 amino acids. V was cut by 0 bases and J by 0 bases, with 12 bases left in between. CDR3 DNA sequence: TGTGCCAGCAGCCAAGATTGGCAGAAGGTAGCCAAAAACATTCAGTACTTC. Amino acids: CASSQDWQKVAKNIQYF.

This clonotype has only a few counts. The J gene is TRBJ2-7, the V gene TRBV7-2; D is unclear. With 5 bases removed from V and 2 bases from J, the gap between germline ends came to 16 bases. Germline CDR1 and CDR2: SGHTA and FQGNSA. The CDR3 runs to 15 residues. The CDR3 region has the DNA TGTGCCAGCAGCGTCGGACCTGGCCCGCCCTACGAGCAGTACTTC. The encoded protein is CASSVGPGPPYEQYF. Filled out from reference TRBV7-2 and TRBJ2-7, the complete variable domain reads GAGVSQSPSNKVTEKGKDVELRCDPISGHTALYWYRQSLGQGLEFLIYFQGNSAPDKSGLPSDRFSAERTGGSVSTLTIQRTQQEDSAVYLCASSVGPGPPYEQYFGPGTRLTVT.

In its sample, this clonotype was seen a few times. J is TRBJ1-1 and V is TRBV15; the D gene is possibly TRBD1 (6 bases). The CDR3 consists of 17 residues. Germline V lookup: CDR1 LNHNV, CDR2 YYDKDF (reference sequence). V was cut by 5 bases and J by 6 bases, with 25 bases left in between. The CDR3 DNA sequence: TGTGCCACCAGCCCCCCGAGGGGGTGGGTGGTGAGCGCTGAAGCTTTCTTT. Protein: CATSPPRGWVVSAEAFF.

This clonotype has more than one count but fewer than ten. This sequence joins TRBV20-1 and TRBJ1-2, with D perhaps TRBD1 (6 bases). Trimming left V 0 bases short and J 1 base short, with 9 bases between. The CDR3 totals 14 residues. Germline V CDR1 and CDR2: DFQATT, SNEGSKA (reference sequence). CDR3 loop: CSARDRDNNYGYTF. CDR3 coding DNA: TGCAGTGCTAGAGACCGGGACAATAACTATGGCTACACCTTC.

CDR3 coding DNA: TGCAGCGTTAATCACGGGTCCGGGGAGCTGTTTTTT. It encodes CSVNHGSGELFF. This chain connects TRBV29-1 to TRBJ2-2, with D unresolved. CDR3 length: 12 residues. V was shortened by 5 bases and J by 6 bases, with 10 bases between the two germline ends. From germline, CDR1 is SQVTM and CDR2 ANQGSEA.

This chain joins TRBV7-2 and TRBJ1-4; D remains ambiguous. The V gene's germline CDR1 is SGHTA and CDR2 FQGNSA. This CDR3 contains 16 residues. Trimming left V 1 base short and J 3 bases short, with 12 bases between. CDR3 protein: CASSLGIGVANEKLFF. The CDR3 DNA sequence: TGTGCCAGCAGCTTAGGAATTGGGGTGGCTAATGAAAAACTGTTTTTT.